What follows is one T cell receptor (beta chain) and its context. Its target antigen remains unknown. Base qualities are not provided; no much larger clone lies one nucleotide away. To estimate absolute template abundance from read counts, synthetic TCR analog templates were spiked into each PCR. The immunoSEQ assay was used to amplify TCRbeta CDR3 regions from genomic DNA with bias-controlled V and J gene primers. Sequencing of rearranged TCRbeta segments was done at approximately 20X coverage. The original pipeline was this. Clustering was used to correct sequencing errors, and CDR3s were annotated against IMGT to assign V, D and J genes. Out-of-frame and stop-codon sequences were excluded, and only productive TCRbeta rearrangements were used in downstream analyses. Clonality was computed as one minus Shannon entropy normalized by the log of the number of unique productive sequences. Fisher's exact test with Benjamini-Hochberg correction, using a cutoff of adjusted p below 0.01, was how clones that differed between time points or between blood and tumor were identified. Held by TCRdb, this immuneACCESS table contains in-frame sequences only and omits some clones. Under half of the omission traces to an unresolved V gene where checked; the cause of the rest is unknown. Clone size and the V and J calls come from that table; the DNA yielded D and trimming. The sample table shows about 74,000 clones, and less than 90% are seen once. The top ten clonotypes cover 4% to 5% of the sample.

V loses 3 bases at its end and J loses 8 bases; junction bases beyond the gene matches: 11. Looking up the germline V gene yields CDR1 MDHEN and CDR2 SYDVKM. The CDR3, cysteine through phenylalanine, is 16 amino acids long. CDR3 DNA is the only sequence kept; it has 48 bases, read in frame from the first base. This sample stems from a study of PD-L1 blockade in urothelial cancer (dated by TCRdb to 2016 to 2017). In the study overall: Therapy was started at some point between 2014 and 2016 for all patients, and atezolizumab 1,200 mg was administered intravenously every 3 weeks. About 90% of the roughly 29 patients were identified as males with urothelial cancer of bladder origin, and a prior smoking history was reported by 18 of 29 patients. An ECOG performance status of 0 or 1 was recorded for the patients, and 0 to 3 prior chemotherapy regimens had been received by the patients. Blood samples were analyzed at 3 weeks after treatment start (second dose) and at 6 weeks after treatment start. A median of about 150,000 T cells and some 90,000 unique TCRs was obtained from blood samples, and a median clonality of about 0.08 was observed. Somatic, immune and clinical correlates of response to PD-L1 blockade with atezolizumab in urothelial cancer were the focus of an exploratory multi-omic analysis. Pretreatment tumor samples, along with matched peripheral blood collected serially before and after atezolizumab treatment, underwent TCR sequencing. Progression-free survival longer than 6 months counted as durable clinical benefit, and TCR features were additionally tested against both progression-free and overall survival. In the same patients, pretreatment tumors underwent whole exome sequencing and RNA sequencing in addition to TCR sequencing. Nine patients reached durable clinical benefit, while some 20 patients did not. Pretreatment blood TCR-seq was available for nearly 30 patients, at least one posttreatment blood collection was obtained for around 25 patients, and tumor TCR-seq was available for around 25 patients.

The full study reports these points: Because of the small sample size (n ≈ 30) and the many exploratory analyses performed, the results are intended to be regarded as hypothesis-generating. A pretreatment peripheral blood TCR clonality below the median was linked to improved progression-free and overall survival. At 3 weeks after the start of treatment, tumor-associated TCR clones in peripheral blood had expanded more in patients with durable benefit (n of about 20, p = 0.022).

A total of around 30 patients with locally advanced or metastatic urothelial carcinoma, treated at Memorial Sloan Kettering on a trial protocol, made up the cohort. Peripheral blood mononuclear cells were collected pretreatment and during treatment, with between 1 and 8 total time points per patient. The Qiagen DNeasy Blood extraction kit was used to purify genomic DNA from total PBMCs and tumor samples. Collected pretreatment and during treatment, PBMCs were isolated and stored as previously described. The receptor comes from a man between 65 and 80 years old with urothelial cancer. This sequence uses TRBV28 and TRBJ1-4; 8 nucleotides in the junction match TRBD1. The starting material was PBMCs, obtained around atezolizumab (anti-PD-L1) treatment. The DNA sequence is given as TGTGCCAGCAGTTTGACCTCGGACAGGGAGGAAGAAAAACTGTTTTTT. It specifies CASSLTSDREEEKLFF.